This T cell receptor beta chain was found in a study of vaccination and CD4 T cells after COVID-19. Across the whole study: Cells received overlapping spike peptides from SARS-CoV-2, HCoV-NL63, HCoV-OC43 and HCoV-229E as stimulation. A CEFX pool, an HIV-1 Nef pool, or else no peptide went into the control cultures. General study findings and limits: Apart from involving relatively few convalescent patients, the work omitted early post-infection timepoints.

The Oncomine TCR Beta short-read assay sequenced DNA from cultured CD4+ T cells. Someone extracted genomic DNA from cultured CD4+ T cells. Each CDR3 protein is one row after TCRdb ran MiXCR on the PCR reads. Of around 13,000 distinct CDR3 sequences in the sample, approximately 25% were seen once. Regarding treatment: roughly 10-day PBMC culture with coronavirus spike peptide pools or control peptides (ViraFEST assay). This clonotype turned up a few times. Its matching antigen is unknown. The CDR3 contains 18 residues. Trimming left V 4 bases short and J 2 bases short, with 22 bases between. The chain links TRBV12-3 or TRBV12-4 to TRBJ2-3, with D perhaps being TRBD1 or TRBD2 (7 bases each). The TCR sequence derives from a human donor who had recovered from COVID-19. Sequenced material: CD4+ T cells from blood, cultured in vitro, taken after SARS-CoV-2 vaccination. CDR3 in DNA: TGTGCCAGCAGTTCCAGGGGCAGGGGGGGATCGAACACAGATACGCAGTATTTT. Translation: CASSSRGRGGSNTDTQYF.